A selection of T cell receptor beta chains follows, all from one sample in a study of cytomegalovirus exposure and HLA in healthy donors. Measured with immunoSEQ multiplex PCR; TCRdb has only the in-frame clones, and not every one. The sample records roughly 170,000 clones, approximately 84% being singletons. The sequencing input was PBMCs. The receptor set was obtained from a woman aged 18-29 years in good health and CMV-seropositive. Both conserved end residues are part of each CDR3. Fields, in order: D gene, clone size, V gene, J gene, CDR3 DNA, CDR3 protein. The D gene is left open where the match is weak. Some rows mark clone size as missing; the rest say once, few, many or name a class of expanded clone.

TRBD2,NA,TRBV5-1,TRBJ2-1,TGCGCCAGCAGCTGGAGCGGGGGGGCCAACAATGAGCAGTTCTTC,CASSWSGGANNEQFF
TRBD1,few,TRBV30,TRBJ2-7,TGTGCCTGGAGGACAGGGAAAGCCTACGAGCAGTACTTC,CAWRTGKAYEQYF
TRBD1,NA,TRBV2,TRBJ2-6,TGTGCCAGCAGTCGACAGGGTTCTGGGGCCAACGTCCTGACTTTC,CASSRQGSGANVLTF
NA,NA,TRBV6-1,TRBJ1-1,TGTGCCAGCAGCCCGGGACAGAACACTGAAGCTTTCTTT,CASSPGQNTEAFF
TRBD2,NA,TRBV19,TRBJ2-3,TGTGCCAGTAGTATTCATCCCGGGGGGGCCTCAGATACGCAGTATTTT,CASSIHPGGASDTQYF
NA,NA,TRBV2,TRBJ1-2,TGTGCCAGCCACCGCGGGGCTTCCAGTAACTATGGCTACACCTTC,CASHRGASSNYGYTF
TRBD2,NA,TRBV5-4,TRBJ2-1,TGTGCCAGCAGCTTGGGGCGGGGGGGCGCCTACAATGAGCAGTTCTTC,CASSLGRGGAYNEQFF
NA,NA,TRBV7-9,TRBJ1-2,TGTGCCAGCAGCTTAGGTGACCGGACAGTTTACACCTTC,CASSLGDRTVYTF
NA,few,TRBV6-5,TRBJ2-7,TGTGCCAGCAAGGTTGGCAGGTTCCCCTACGAGCAGTACTTC,CASKVGRFPYEQYF
TRBD2,NA,TRBV6-6,TRBJ2-7,TGTGCCAGCAGGTTACTAGCGGACTCCTACGAGCAGTACTTC,CASRLLADSYEQYF
NA,NA,TRBV5-1,TRBJ1-1,TGCGCCAGCAGCTTACGGGGGGTAATGAACACTGAAGCTTTCTTT,CASSLRGVMNTEAFF
NA,NA,TRBV9,TRBJ2-1,TGTGCCAGCAGCGTGGGTCTAGGACTCCCTGACAATGAGCAGTTCTTC,CASSVGLGLPDNEQFF
TRBD2,few,TRBV6-1,TRBJ2-7,TGTGCCAGCAGTGAGACATTAGCGGGGGGGCCCTCCTACGAGCAGTACTTC,CASSETLAGGPSYEQYF
NA,few,TRBV4-1,TRBJ2-1,TGCGCCAGCAGCCAAGGAACTGACAATGAGCAGTTCTTC,CASSQGTDNEQFF
NA,NA,TRBV4-3,TRBJ2-3,TGCGCCAGCAGCCAAGTTGGGGGGGCGAGAAGCACAGATACGCAGTATTTT,CASSQVGGARSTDTQYF
TRBD1,NA,TRBV2,TRBJ2-5,TGTGCCAGCAGACACGACAGGGGAAACCAAGAGACCCAGTACTTC,CASRHDRGNQETQYF
NA,NA,TRBV6-5,TRBJ1-2,TGTGCCAGCATCTCCCTGGGGGGAGGTAGATATGGCTACACCTTC,CASISLGGGRYGYTF
NA,NA,TRBV7-2,TRBJ1-3,TGTGCCAGCAGCTGGGGCCAGCCCTCTGGAAACACCATATATTTT,CASSWGQPSGNTIYF
NA,NA,TRBV5-4,TRBJ2-3,TGTGCCAGCAGCTTGGCGGGGGGCATGATTACAGATACGCAGTATTTT,CASSLAGGMITDTQYF
TRBD1,NA,TRBV5-1,TRBJ1-1,TGCGCCAGCAGCCCGAAGGGACAGGCGAACACTGAAGCTTTCTTT,CASSPKGQANTEAFF
TRBD2,NA,TRBV7-3,TRBJ2-1,TGTGCCAGCAGCTGGGGACTAGCGGGGGAGCAGTTCTTC,CASSWGLAGEQFF
TRBD1,NA,TRBV27,TRBJ2-7,TGTGCCAGCAGTTTATCTTGGCAGGGGGCCTACGAGCAGTACTTC,CASSLSWQGAYEQYF